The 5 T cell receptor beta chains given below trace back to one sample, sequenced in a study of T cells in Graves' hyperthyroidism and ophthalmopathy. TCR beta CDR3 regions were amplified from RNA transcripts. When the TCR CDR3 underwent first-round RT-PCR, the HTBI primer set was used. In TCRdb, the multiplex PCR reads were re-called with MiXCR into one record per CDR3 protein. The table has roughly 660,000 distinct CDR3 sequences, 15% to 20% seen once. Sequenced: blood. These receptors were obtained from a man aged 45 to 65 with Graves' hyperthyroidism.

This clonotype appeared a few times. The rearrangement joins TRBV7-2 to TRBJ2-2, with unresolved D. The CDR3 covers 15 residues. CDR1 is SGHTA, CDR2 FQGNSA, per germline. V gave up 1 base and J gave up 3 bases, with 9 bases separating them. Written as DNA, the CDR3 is TGTGCCAGCAGCTTAGAGTTGCTTCACACCGGGGAGCTGTTTTTT. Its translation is CASSLELLHTGELFF.

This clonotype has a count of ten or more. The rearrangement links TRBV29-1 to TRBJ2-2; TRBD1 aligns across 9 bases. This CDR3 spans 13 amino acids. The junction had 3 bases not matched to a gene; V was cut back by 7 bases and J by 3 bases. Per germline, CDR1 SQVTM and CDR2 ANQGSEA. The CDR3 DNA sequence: TGCAGCGGGGGACAGGGAGACACCGGGGAGCTGTTTTTT. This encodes CSGGQGDTGELFF.

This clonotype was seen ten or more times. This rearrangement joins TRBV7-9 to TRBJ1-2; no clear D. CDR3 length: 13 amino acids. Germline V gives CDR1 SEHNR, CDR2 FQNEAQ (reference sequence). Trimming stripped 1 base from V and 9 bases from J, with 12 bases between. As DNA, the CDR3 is TGTGCCAGCAGCTTAGTTGAGATAAAGAGCTACACCTTC. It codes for CASSLVEIKSYTF.

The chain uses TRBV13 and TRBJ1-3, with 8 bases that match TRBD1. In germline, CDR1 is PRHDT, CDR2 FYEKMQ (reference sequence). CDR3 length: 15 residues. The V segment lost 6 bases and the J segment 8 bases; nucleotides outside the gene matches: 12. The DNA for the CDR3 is TGTGCCAGCAGACTCGTTGACAGGGGACCGGACACCATATATTTT. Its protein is CASRLVDRGPDTIYF.

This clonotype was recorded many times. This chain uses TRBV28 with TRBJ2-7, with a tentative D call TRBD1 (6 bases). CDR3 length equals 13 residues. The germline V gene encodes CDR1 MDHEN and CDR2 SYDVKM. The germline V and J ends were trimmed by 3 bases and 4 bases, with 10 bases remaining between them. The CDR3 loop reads CASSLSRGYEQYF. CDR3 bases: TGTGCCAGCAGTTTGTCCAGGGGTTACGAGCAGTACTTC.